This paragraph covers one T cell receptor beta chain sequence. Its recognized antigen is unknown. One base away there is no much larger clone; base qualities are not given. The CDR3 regions of human TCRbeta chains were analyzed by immunosequencing. The authors' analysis ran thus. TCRs in the repertoires were compared against a reference library of SARS-CoV-2-specific TCRs that had been generated with the MIRA antigen-specificity platform. Breadth meant the fraction of unique TCRs that were SARS-CoV-2-associated, whereas depth meant the fraction of total T cells that were SARS-CoV-2-associated. Each spike-specific TCR was assigned to its reactive spike region and to a CD4 or CD8 class using the MIRA data. Log10-transformed breadth and depth values were compared by one-way ANOVA with Sidak's multiple comparisons tests. TCRdb limited this immuneACCESS table to in-frame rearrangements with V and J called. A share of clones is missing; checked studies link under half to unresolved V genes, and the rest is unexplained. V and J calls and clone size are copied from that table; D and trimming were computed from the DNA. This sample holds 90,000 to 150,000 clones; 88% were observed only once. The top ten hold around 3.5% of the sample.

CDR1 and CDR2 are drawn from the germline V gene (reference sequence): LGHDT, YNNKEL. Reading from cysteine to phenylalanine, the CDR3 counts 14 amino acids. The kept DNA is CDR3 alone, 42 bases in frame from the first base. V is pared back by 4 bases and J by 2 bases, with 6 bases lying between the germline termini. The sample belongs to a study of T cell responses to AZD1222 COVID-19 vaccine listed by TCRdb under 2021. Looking at the study overall: AZD1222 recipients whose second dose came at about 4 weeks and those whose second dose came at about 12 weeks were combined into one group, since spike-specific TCR depth and breadth did not differ between the two schedules. A total of 233 trial participants underwent TCR sequencing, of whom 200 to 220 had received two doses of AZD1222 and roughly 26 had received two doses of the MenACWY control vaccine. Trial participants were enrolled by age into 18-55, 56-69 and 70-plus year subgroups, with approximately 160, 26 and 62 TCR-sequenced participants respectively. What the work shows at the level of the full study, not this receptor alone: Nearly half of unique spike-specific TCRs reportedly recognized epitopes outside regions mutated in the B.1.351 and B.1.1.7 variants. Spike-specific TCR breadth and depth rose significantly after two AZD1222 doses compared with day 0 and with MenACWY recipients. Vaccine-associated CD4 TCRs spanned the whole spike protein, with dominant responses in regions 160-218 and 743-854. The 56-69-year group was small, and its depth increase did not reach significance, likely because of low power. Most participants were white British and females outnumbered males, and the authors suggested that clonal diversity may have been underestimated. Because no day 14 peak-response samples were available, repertoires were characterized only after the peak T cell response. Conclusions about previously exposed vaccinees were limited because only 5 or 6 AZD1222 recipients were SARS-CoV-2 seropositive at baseline.

The time point label on this specimen signifies: baseline before first vaccination. Samples from vaccinated people were obtained from the UK trials COV001 and COV002, which included a single-blind randomized controlled phase 2/3 trial of AZD1222 (ChAdOx1 nCoV-19) in healthy adults. Trial participant PBMC samples were collected at day 0 and day 28 after the second dose for TCRbeta chain sequencing. This TCR was recovered from an adult in good health. The sequencing here drew on peripheral blood, taken on day 0 of AZD1222 vaccination. Recombination linked TRBV3-1 (or the pseudogene TRBV3-2) to TRBJ1-6, with no reliable assignment of the D segment. The nucleotide sequence is TGTGCCAGCAGCCCCCATACCTATAATTCACCCCTCCACTTT. Translated, it reads CASSPHTYNSPLHF.